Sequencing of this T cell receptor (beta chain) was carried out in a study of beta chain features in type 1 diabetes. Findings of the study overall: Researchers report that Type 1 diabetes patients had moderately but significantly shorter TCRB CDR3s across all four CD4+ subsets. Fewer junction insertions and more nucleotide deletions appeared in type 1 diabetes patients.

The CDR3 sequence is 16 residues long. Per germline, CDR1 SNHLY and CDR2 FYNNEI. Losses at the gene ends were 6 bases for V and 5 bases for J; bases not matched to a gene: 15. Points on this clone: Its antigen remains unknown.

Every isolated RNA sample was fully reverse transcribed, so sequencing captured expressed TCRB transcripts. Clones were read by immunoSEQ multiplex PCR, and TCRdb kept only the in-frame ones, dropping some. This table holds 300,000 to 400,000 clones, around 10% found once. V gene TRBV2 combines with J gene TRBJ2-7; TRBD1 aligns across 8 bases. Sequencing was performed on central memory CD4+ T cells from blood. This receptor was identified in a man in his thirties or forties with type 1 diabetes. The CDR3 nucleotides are TGTGCCAGCAGGGGACAGGAGCGGACCCGGGCCCACGAGCAGTACTTC. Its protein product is CASRGQERTRAHEQYF.